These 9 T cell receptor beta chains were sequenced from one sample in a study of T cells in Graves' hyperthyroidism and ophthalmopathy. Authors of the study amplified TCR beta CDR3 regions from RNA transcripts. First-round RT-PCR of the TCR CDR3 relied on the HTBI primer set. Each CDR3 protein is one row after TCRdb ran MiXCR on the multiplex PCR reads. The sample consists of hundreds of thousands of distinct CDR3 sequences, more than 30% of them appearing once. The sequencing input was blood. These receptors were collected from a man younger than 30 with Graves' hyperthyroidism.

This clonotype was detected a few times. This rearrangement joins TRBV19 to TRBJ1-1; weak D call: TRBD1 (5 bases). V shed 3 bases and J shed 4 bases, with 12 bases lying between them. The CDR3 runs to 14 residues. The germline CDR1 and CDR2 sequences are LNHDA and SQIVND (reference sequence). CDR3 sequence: CASSISGLATEAFF. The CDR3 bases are TGTGCCAGTAGTATCTCGGGGCTGGCCACTGAAGCTTTCTTT.

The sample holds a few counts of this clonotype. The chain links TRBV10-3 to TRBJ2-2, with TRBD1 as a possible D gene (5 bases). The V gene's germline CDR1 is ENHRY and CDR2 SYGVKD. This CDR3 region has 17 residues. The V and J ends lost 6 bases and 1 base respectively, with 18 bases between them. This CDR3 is CAISAMIERGNTGELFF. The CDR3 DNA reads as TGTGCCATCAGCGCCATGATAGAAAGGGGGAACACCGGGGAGCTGTTTTTT.

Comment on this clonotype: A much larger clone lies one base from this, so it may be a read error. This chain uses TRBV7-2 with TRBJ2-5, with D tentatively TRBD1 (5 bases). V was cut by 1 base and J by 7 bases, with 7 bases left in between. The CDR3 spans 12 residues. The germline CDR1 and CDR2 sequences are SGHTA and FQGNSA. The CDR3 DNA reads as TGTGCCAGCAGCTTAGAACAGGTGACCCAGTACTTC. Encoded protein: CASSLEQVTQYF.

CDR3 amino acids: CASSPFRGSRYSNQPQHF. DNA of the CDR3: TGTGCCAGCAGCCCCTTTCGGGGGTCCAGGTATAGCAATCAGCCCCAGCATTTT. The chain links TRBV5-5 to TRBJ1-5; tentatively, D is TRBD1 (5 bases). This CDR3 is 18 amino acids long. Germline-derived CDR1 and CDR2 are SGHKS and YYEKEE (reference sequence). V was clipped by 4 bases and J by 0 bases, with 20 bases between them.

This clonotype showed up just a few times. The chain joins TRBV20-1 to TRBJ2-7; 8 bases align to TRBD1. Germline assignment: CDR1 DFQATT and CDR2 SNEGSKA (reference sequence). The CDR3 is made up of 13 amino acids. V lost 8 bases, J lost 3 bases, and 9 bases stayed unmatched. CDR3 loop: CSLIRTGFYEQYF. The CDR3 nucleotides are TGCAGTTTAATCCGGACAGGGTTCTACGAGCAGTACTTC.

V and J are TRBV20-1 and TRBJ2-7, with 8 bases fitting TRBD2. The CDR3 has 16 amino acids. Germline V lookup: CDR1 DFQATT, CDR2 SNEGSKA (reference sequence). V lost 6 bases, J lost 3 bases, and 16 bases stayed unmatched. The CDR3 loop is CSAPTPRGSGVYEQYF. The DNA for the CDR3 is TGCAGTGCCCCGACCCCCCGCGGTAGCGGGGTCTACGAGCAGTACTTC.

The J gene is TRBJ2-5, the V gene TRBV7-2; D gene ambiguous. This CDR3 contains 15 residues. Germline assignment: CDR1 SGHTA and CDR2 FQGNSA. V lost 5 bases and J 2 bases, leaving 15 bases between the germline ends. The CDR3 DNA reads TGTGCCAGCAGCCTCGAAGGGCAGCTACAAGAGACCCAGTACTTC. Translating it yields CASSLEGQLQETQYF. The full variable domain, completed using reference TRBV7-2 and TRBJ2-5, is GAGVSQSPSNKVTEKGKDVELRCDPISGHTALYWYRQSLGQGLEFLIYFQGNSAPDKSGLPSDRFSAERTGGSVSTLTIQRTQQEDSAVYLCASSLEGQLQETQYFGPGTRLLVL.

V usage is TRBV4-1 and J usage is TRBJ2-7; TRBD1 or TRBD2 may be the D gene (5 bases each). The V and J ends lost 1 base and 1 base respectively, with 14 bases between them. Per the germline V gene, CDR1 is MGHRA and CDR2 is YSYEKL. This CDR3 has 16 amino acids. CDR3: CASSQVLGVSSYEQYF. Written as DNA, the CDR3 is TGCGCCAGCAGCCAAGTTCTGGGGGTTTCGTCCTACGAGCAGTACTTC.

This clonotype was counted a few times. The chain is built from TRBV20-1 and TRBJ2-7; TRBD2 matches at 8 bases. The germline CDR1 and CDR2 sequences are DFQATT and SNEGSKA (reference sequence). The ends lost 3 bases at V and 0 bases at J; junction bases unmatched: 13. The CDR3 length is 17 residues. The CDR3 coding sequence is TGCAGTGCTAGGATCGTACGAGCGGGAGAGCCCTCCTACGAGCAGTACTTC. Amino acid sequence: CSARIVRAGEPSYEQYF.